A single sample gave rise to the 27 T cell receptor beta chains below, sequenced in a study of blood T cells in healthy people across ages. A second PCR, run for roughly 7 to 11 cycles, used a sample-barcoded 5' primer plus a J-beta primer mix. TCRdb reprocessed the 5' RACE reads via MiXCR and lists one record per CDR3 protein. The sample yields 700,000 to 1,000,000 distinct CDR3 sequences, 40% to 50% seen once. What was sequenced was blood. The receptors here all came from a man in his sixties in good health.

The chain has TRBV6-1 and TRBJ1-4; tentatively, D is TRBD1 (5 bases). Germline V gene lookup returns CDR1 MNHNS and CDR2 SASEGT. This CDR3 region has 16 residues. Trimming pared 6 bases from V and 0 bases from J, leaving 14 bases between. The CDR3 bases are TGTGCCAGCAGGATTACAGGCTTTGCAACTAATGAAAAACTGTTTTTT. Translating gives CASRITGFATNEKLFF.

This clonotype was observed many times. This sequence joins TRBV12-3 or TRBV12-4 and TRBJ2-7, with unresolved D. The CDR3 is made up of 11 amino acids. V was shortened by 6 bases and J by 0 bases, with 3 bases between the two germline ends. The CDR3 nucleotides are TGTGCCAGCAGCCCCTCCTACGAGCAGTACTTC. Translated: CASSPSYEQYF.

Written as DNA, the CDR3 is TGTGCCAGCAGTCGCCAGGGTAGGAGAAGCTCTGGGGCCAACGTCCTGACTTTC. Translation: CASSRQGRRSSGANVLTF. V gene TRBV6-2 or TRBV6-3 combines with J gene TRBJ2-6, with D possibly TRBD1 on 5 matching bases. CDR1 is MNHEY, CDR2 SVGEGT, per germline. The CDR3 loop spans 18 amino acids. With 5 bases removed from V and 0 bases from J, the gap between germline ends came to 17 bases.

This clonotype has only one observation. The chain couples TRBV20-1 to TRBJ2-3, with TRBD2 as a possible D gene (7 bases). The CDR3 is 16 residues long. The V and J ends lost 6 bases and 1 base respectively, with 20 bases between them. The germline CDR1 and CDR2 sequences are DFQATT and SNEGSKA (reference sequence). In nucleotides, the CDR3 is TGCAGTGCCCCGGACCCGCTAGGGGGGGGCACAGATACGCAGTATTTT. Amino acid sequence: CSAPDPLGGGTDTQYF.

This clonotype was seen a handful of times. This chain connects TRBV7-9 to TRBJ2-6, with no clear D. Germline V gene data show CDR1 as SEHNR and CDR2 as FQNEAQ (reference sequence). Deletions cut 1 base from V and 0 bases from J, with 13 bases between. The CDR3 loop spans 18 amino acids. CDR3 protein: CASSLVWATDSGANVLTF. CDR3 sequence (DNA): TGTGCCAGCAGCTTAGTTTGGGCGACCGACTCTGGGGCCAACGTCCTGACTTTC.

This rearrangement joins TRBV4-1 to TRBJ1-2; no clear D gene. Germline V CDR1 and CDR2: MGHRA, YSYEKL. This CDR3 comprises 13 residues. V was pared by 0 bases and J by 7 bases, with 9 bases between. The CDR3 nucleotides read TGCGCCAGCAGCCAAGAGGGGTTAGGTGGCTACACCTTC. Amino acids: CASSQEGLGGYTF.

This clonotype has only a few counts. CDR3 in DNA: TGTGCCAGCAGCCGCGCTGCGGGATCCTATGGCTACACCTTC. Translated: CASSRAAGSYGYTF. V usage is TRBV7-9 and J usage is TRBJ1-2; unclear D gene. The CDR3 contains 14 residues. Looked up from germline, CDR1 is SEHNR and CDR2 is FQNEAQ (reference sequence). V lost 5 bases to trimming and J lost 4 bases, with 14 bases between them.

V usage is TRBV5-1 and J usage is TRBJ2-7; the match to TRBD1 covers 7 bases. Germline-derived CDR1 and CDR2 are SGHRS and YFSETQ. Germline trimming cut 4 bases from V and 6 bases from J; bases unmatched to any gene: 4. CDR3 length equals 12 residues. This CDR3 is CASSRQGREQYF. CDR3 sequence (DNA): TGCGCCAGCAGCCGACAGGGTCGCGAGCAGTACTTC.

The chain employs TRBV4-1 and TRBJ2-7, with 8 positions matching TRBD1. The junction had 7 bases not matched to a gene; V was cut back by 1 base and J by 2 bases. Germline-derived CDR1 and CDR2 are MGHRA and YSYEKL. The CDR3 is 16 residues long. DNA of the CDR3: TGCGCCAGCAGCCAAGTCATCCAGGGGGCCCCCTACGAGCAGTACTTC. It yields the protein CASSQVIQGAPYEQYF.

The table lists this clonotype with a few counts. The chain links TRBV10-3 to TRBJ2-1; 9 nucleotides agree with TRBD2. The CDR3 runs to 16 residues. With 6 bases clipped from V and 5 bases from J, the junction kept 11 bases outside the gene matches. Germline CDR1 ENHRY, CDR2 SYGVKD. The CDR3 DNA reads as TGTGCCATCAGCGCGGGGGGGACGGGGGCCGACAATGAGCAGTTCTTC. It specifies CAISAGGTGADNEQFF.

The chain couples TRBV14 to TRBJ1-1; tentative D call: TRBD1 (5 bases). In germline, CDR1 is SGHDN, CDR2 FVKESK. The CDR3 extends over 19 amino acids. V was trimmed by 0 bases and J by 1 base, leaving 21 bases between them. The CDR3 DNA follows: TGTGCCAGCAGCCAAGATTACTTTTATAGTCGGCAGGGGAACACTGAAGCTTTCTTT. It is translated as CASSQDYFYSRQGNTEAFF.

This chain joins TRBV20-1 and TRBJ1-4, with D unresolved. The CDR3 totals 15 residues. Trimming shortened V by 3 bases and J by 6 bases, and 17 bases separated the two germline ends. Germline V CDR1 and CDR2: DFQATT, SNEGSKA (reference sequence). The CDR3, as DNA: TGCAGTGCTAGGGATCCGGGCCGGACCGATGAAAAACTGTTTTTT. Translated, it gives CSARDPGRTDEKLFF.

The chain's CDR3 is CSARARDGVAFF. The CDR3 DNA is TGCAGTGCTAGGGCCCGGGACGGGGTAGCTTTCTTT. This rearrangement joins TRBV20-1 to TRBJ1-1; D possibly corresponds to TRBD1 (5 bases). Germline CDR1 and CDR2: DFQATT and SNEGSKA (reference sequence). The CDR3 extends over 12 amino acids. The V end was cut by 3 bases, the J end by 10 bases, with 15 bases between.

The chain has TRBV6-6 and TRBJ2-5; D gene ambiguous. There are 17 residues in the CDR3. The germline V gene has CDR1 MNHNY and CDR2 SVGAGI (reference sequence). The V end was cut by 6 bases, the J end by 2 bases, with 22 bases between. CDR3 loop: CASSFPPSVDDQETQYF. CDR3 DNA sequence: TGTGCCAGCAGCTTCCCCCCCAGCGTGGATGATCAAGAGACCCAGTACTTC.

The table lists this clonotype with a few counts. The V call is TRBV10-3, the J call TRBJ2-5, with TRBD1 matching 12 bases. The CDR3 covers 15 residues. V lost 3 bases and J lost 7; bases outside the gene matches: 6. CDR1 and CDR2 (germline): ENHRY, SYGVKD. Here the CDR3 DNA reads TGTGCCATCAGTGATCCGGGACAGGGGGCAGGGACCCAGTACTTC. This sequence encodes CAISDPGQGAGTQYF.

This clonotype was detected a few times. The rearrangement links TRBV14 to TRBJ2-4; D could derive from TRBD1 or TRBD2 (5 bases each). Per germline, CDR1 SGHDN and CDR2 FVKESK. V lost 0 bases and J lost 6, with 21 bases in between. The CDR3 is 18 residues long. CDR3 region: CASSQEGVRDHRRNIQYF. In nucleotides, the CDR3 is TGTGCCAGCAGCCAAGAAGGAGTAAGGGACCACAGGAGAAACATTCAGTACTTC.

Only a few counts were recorded for this clonotype. V and J are TRBV7-2 and TRBJ2-1; 12 positions agree with TRBD2. The length of the CDR3 is 17 residues. Germline lookup yields CDR1 SGHTA and CDR2 FQGNSA. Trimming took 4 bases from V and 8 from J; bases not matched to a gene: 12. DNA of the CDR3: TGTGCCAGCAGCTACCCCTCTAGCGGGGGGGCTAAGGATGAGCAGTTCTTC. This gives the protein CASSYPSSGGAKDEQFF. The variable domain in full, completed from reference TRBV7-2 and TRBJ2-1, reads GAGVSQSPSNKVTEKGKDVELRCDPISGHTALYWYRQSLGQGLEFLIYFQGNSAPDKSGLPSDRFSAERTGGSVSTLTIQRTQQEDSAVYLCASSYPSSGGAKDEQFFGPGTRLTVL.

The genes are TRBV12-3 or TRBV12-4 and TRBJ2-3, with 7 bases matching TRBD2. The length of the CDR3 is 14 residues. With V trimmed by 8 bases and J by 1 base, 6 bases remained unmatched. The DNA of the CDR3 is TGTGCCAGCCGGGGGAGCGGGGGCACAGATACGCAGTATTTT. This gives the protein CASRGSGGTDTQYF.

The chain uses TRBV25-1 and TRBJ2-3; tentatively, D is TRBD2 (5 bases). V was cut by 3 bases and J by 4 bases, with 20 bases left in between. Per the germline V gene, CDR1 is MGHDK and CDR2 is SYGVNS. CDR3 length equals 17 residues. The CDR3 here is CASSEIRVRVFADTQYF. DNA of the CDR3: TGTGCCAGCAGTGAGATAAGGGTGCGGGTTTTCGCAGATACGCAGTATTTT.

This clonotype was observed a handful of times. This chain links TRBV16 with TRBJ2-1; D might be TRBD1 (7 bases). This CDR3 spans 17 amino acids. V was cut by 1 base and J by 1 base, with 14 bases left in between. In germline, CDR1 is KGHSY, CDR2 FQNENV. The CDR3 is CASSQWRGDRSYNEQFF. The CDR3 DNA reads TGTGCCAGCAGCCAATGGAGGGGGGACAGATCCTACAATGAGCAGTTCTTC.

This clonotype was seen repeatedly, ten times or more. V and J are TRBV4-3 and TRBJ2-5; 10 bases are shared with TRBD2. Germline-derived CDR1 and CDR2 are LGHNA and YSLEER. There are 16 residues in the CDR3. The junction had 7 bases not matched to a gene; V was cut back by 4 bases and J by 2 bases. The CDR3 loop reads CASSPAVAGGQETQYF. CDR3 sequence (DNA): TGCGCCAGCAGCCCTGCTGTAGCGGGGGGACAAGAGACCCAGTACTTC.

This clonotype turned up a few times. The rearrangement links TRBV5-6 to TRBJ2-3; 9 bases map to TRBD2. CDR3 length: 17 residues. The V gene's germline CDR1 is SGHDT and CDR2 YYEEEE. The ends lost 0 bases at V and 2 bases at J; junction bases unmatched: 7. CDR3 sequence reads: CASSLERSGGFTDTQYF. For the CDR3, the DNA is TGTGCCAGCAGCTTGGAGAGAAGCGGGGGGTTCACAGATACGCAGTATTTT.

Regarding this clonotype: This may be a read error, as it is one base from a much larger clone. The CDR3 DNA is TGCGCCAGCAGCTCCGAAGAGGCCCAGTACTTC. Encoded protein: CASSSEEAQYF. The chain carries TRBV5-1 and TRBJ2-5; D call uncertain. The CDR3 is made up of 11 amino acids. The V gene's germline CDR1 is SGHRS and CDR2 YFSETQ.

The chain has TRBV15 and TRBJ2-7, with D hard to call. CDR1 LNHNV and CDR2 YYDKDF come from the germline V gene (reference sequence). The CDR3 has 13 amino acids. The V and J ends lost 4 bases and 2 bases respectively, with 9 bases between them. The CDR3 DNA sequence: TGTGCCACCAGCATATTTGGGACCTACGAGCAGTACTTC. Residues: CATSIFGTYEQYF.

About this clonotype itself: This clone may be a read error of a much larger clone one base away. The chain uses TRBV27 and TRBJ1-1; D uncertain. Trimming removed 6 bases at V and 1 base at J, with 9 bases between. Germline V gene lookup returns CDR1 MNHEY and CDR2 SMNVEV (reference sequence). The CDR3 spans 13 residues. The CDR3 bases are TGTGCCAGCAGCTTCGTACCGAACACTGAAGCTTTCTTT. It is translated as CASSFVPNTEAFF.

The genes are TRBV5-1 and TRBJ2-5; TRBD2 might be the D (6 bases). The V gene's germline CDR1 is SGHRS and CDR2 YFSETQ. The CDR3 is made up of 13 amino acids. Trimming pared 0 bases from V and 5 bases from J, leaving 8 bases between. The CDR3 loop reads CASSLDGGETQYF. For the CDR3, the DNA is TGCGCCAGCAGCTTGGATGGGGGGGAGACCCAGTACTTC.

The chain employs TRBV11-2 and TRBJ2-1; 12 bases fit TRBD1. Germline V lookup: CDR1 SGHAT, CDR2 FQNNGV. CDR3 length equals 16 residues. V shed 2 bases and J 5 bases; nucleotides not matched to a gene: 4. CDR3 amino acids: CASSLNRDRGHNEQFF. The CDR3 region has the DNA TGTGCCAGCAGCTTAAACCGGGACAGGGGGCACAATGAGCAGTTCTTC.